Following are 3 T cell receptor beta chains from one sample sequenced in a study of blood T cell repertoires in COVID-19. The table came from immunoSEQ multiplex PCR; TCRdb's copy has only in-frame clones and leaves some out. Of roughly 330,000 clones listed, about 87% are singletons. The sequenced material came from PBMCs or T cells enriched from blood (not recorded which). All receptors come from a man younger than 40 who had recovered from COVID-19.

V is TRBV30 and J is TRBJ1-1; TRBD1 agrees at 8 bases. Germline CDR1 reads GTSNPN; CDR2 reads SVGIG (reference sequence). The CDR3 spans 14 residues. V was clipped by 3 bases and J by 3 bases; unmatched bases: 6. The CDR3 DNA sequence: TGTGCCTGGAGAGCCGGGACAGGTCACACTGAAGCTTTCTTT. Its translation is CAWRAGTGHTEAFF.

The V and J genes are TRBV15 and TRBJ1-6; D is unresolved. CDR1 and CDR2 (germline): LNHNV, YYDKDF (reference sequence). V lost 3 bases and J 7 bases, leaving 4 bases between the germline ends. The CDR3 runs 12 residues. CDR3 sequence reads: CATSRGNSPLHF. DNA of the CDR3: TGTGCCACCAGCAGGGGCAATTCACCCCTCCACTTT.

The CDR3 here is CASEERRNSPLHF. CDR3 DNA sequence: TGTGCCAGCGAGGAAAGGCGTAATTCACCCCTCCACTTT. This sequence joins TRBV28 and TRBJ1-6; D remains ambiguous. The V end was cut by 8 bases, the J end by 6 bases, with 11 bases between. Germline assignment: CDR1 MDHEN and CDR2 SYDVKM. The CDR3 sequence is 13 residues long.